Included here is one T cell receptor (beta chain) sequence, with context. What it binds is not known. Germline is not matched at one junction end, which may reflect a read error. Every donor gave around 10 milliliters of peripheral blood. This record comes from a study of blood T cells in healthy people across ages. As for the study in general: There was about one barcoded beta molecule captured by template switching per two T cells. Study findings and constraints: It was the long-lived donors that had more naive CD4+ cells and higher diversity than aged donors.

Through a sample-barcoded 5' primer and a J-beta primer mix, a second PCR was run for roughly 6 to 12 cycles. A tag from a template-switch adaptor with 12 random nucleotides marked each cDNA molecule. TCRdb recomputed calls from the 5' RACE reads with MiXCR, one row per CDR3 protein. The table lists fewer than 2,000,000 distinct CDR3 sequences, approximately 39% of them singletons. Source material: blood. This sequence originates from a human donor in good health.

CDR3 DNA sequence: TGTGCCAGCAGCTTGACTGGGCCTTCCTATGGCCACACCTTC. This codes for CASSLTGPSYGHTF. The V and J genes are TRBV7-3 and TRBJ1-2; D is undetermined. The CDR3 is made up of 14 amino acids. Germline V gene lookup returns CDR1 SGHTA and CDR2 FQGTGA.